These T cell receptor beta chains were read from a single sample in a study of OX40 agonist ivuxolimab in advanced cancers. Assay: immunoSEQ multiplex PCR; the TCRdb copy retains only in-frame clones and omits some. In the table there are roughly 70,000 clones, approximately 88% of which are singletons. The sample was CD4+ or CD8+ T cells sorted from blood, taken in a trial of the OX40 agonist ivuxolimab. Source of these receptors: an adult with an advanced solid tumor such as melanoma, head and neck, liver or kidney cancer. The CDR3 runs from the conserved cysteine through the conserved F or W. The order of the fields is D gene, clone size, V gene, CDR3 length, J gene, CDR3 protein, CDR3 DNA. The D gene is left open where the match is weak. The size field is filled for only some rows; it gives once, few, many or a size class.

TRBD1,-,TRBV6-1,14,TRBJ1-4,CAISDRGRHEKLFF,TGTGCCATCTCCGACAGGGGGAGGCATGAAAAACTGTTTTTT
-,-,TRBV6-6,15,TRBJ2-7,CASSTKGGNPHEQYF,TGTGCCAGCAGCACGAAGGGGGGGAACCCACACGAGCAGTACTTC
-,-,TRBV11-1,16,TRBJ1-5,CASSLPGGASNQPQHF,TGTGCCAGCAGCCTCCCGGGGGGGGCGAGCAATCAGCCCCAGCATTTT
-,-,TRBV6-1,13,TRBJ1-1,CASSEYRGTEAFF,TGTGCCAGCAGTGAATATCGGGGCACTGAAGCTTTCTTT
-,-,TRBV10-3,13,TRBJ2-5,CAISEGGGETQYF,TGTGCCATCAGTGAGGGGGGCGGAGAGACCCAGTACTTC
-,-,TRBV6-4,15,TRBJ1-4,CASSDYRVGGEKLFF,TGTGCCAGCAGTGATTACAGGGTTGGTGGCGAAAAACTGTTTTTT
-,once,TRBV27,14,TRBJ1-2,CASSPWGTDYGYTF,TGTGCCAGCAGTCCATGGGGGACTGACTATGGCTACACCTTC
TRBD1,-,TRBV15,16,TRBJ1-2,CATSPNLGTGRDGYTF,TGTGCCACCAGTCCTAACCTCGGGACAGGGCGGGATGGCTACACCTTC
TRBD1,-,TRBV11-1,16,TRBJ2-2,CASSSGTGVATGELFF,TGTGCCAGCAGTTCCGGGACAGGGGTTGCCACCGGGGAGCTGTTTTTT
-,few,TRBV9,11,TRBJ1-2,CASSDYYGYTF,TGTGCCAGCAGCGACTACTATGGCTACACCTTC
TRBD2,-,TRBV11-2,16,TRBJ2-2,CASSLGRGLGPGELFF,TGTGCCAGCAGCTTAGGGCGGGGGTTAGGCCCCGGGGAGCTGTTTTTT
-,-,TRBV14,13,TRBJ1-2,CASSHDRGHGYTF,TGTGCCAGCAGCCATGATCGGGGTCATGGCTACACCTTC
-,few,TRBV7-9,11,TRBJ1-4,CASSSSEKLFF,TGTGCCAGCAGCTCATCGGAAAAACTGTTTTTT
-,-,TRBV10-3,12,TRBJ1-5,CAIGGNNQPQHF,TGTGCCATAGGAGGAAACAATCAGCCCCAGCATTTT
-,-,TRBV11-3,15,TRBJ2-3,CASSTGAFSTDTQYF,TGTGCCAGCAGCACCGGAGCGTTTAGCACAGATACGCAGTATTTT
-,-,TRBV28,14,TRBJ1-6,CASSFPGVGSPLHF,TGTGCCAGCAGTTTTCCGGGGGTAGGGTCACCCCTCCACTTT
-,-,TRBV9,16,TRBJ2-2,CASSVDVQINTGELFF,TGTGCCAGCAGCGTAGATGTACAGATTAACACCGGGGAGCTGTTTTTT
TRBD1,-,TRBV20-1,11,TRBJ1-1,CSARQGALAFF,TGCAGTGCACGACAGGGGGCCCTAGCTTTCTTT
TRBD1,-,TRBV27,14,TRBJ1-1,CASSHRQGAGEAFF,TGTGCCAGCAGTCATAGACAGGGGGCAGGGGAAGCTTTCTTT
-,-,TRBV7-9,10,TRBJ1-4,CASSQEKLFF,TGTGCCAGCAGCCAGGAAAAACTGTTTTTT
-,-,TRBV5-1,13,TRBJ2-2,CASSVLQGWELFF,TGCGCCAGCAGCGTGCTACAGGGTTGGGAGCTGTTTTTT
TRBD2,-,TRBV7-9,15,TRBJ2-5,CASSPTAGARETQYF,TGTGCCAGCAGCCCTACAGCGGGGGCAAGAGAGACCCAGTACTTC
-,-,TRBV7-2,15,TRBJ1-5,CASSLVSRGDQPQHF,TGTGCCAGCAGCTTAGTGTCCAGGGGTGACCAGCCCCAGCATTTT
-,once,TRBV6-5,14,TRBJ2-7,CASSHHRDTYEQYF,TGTGCCAGCAGTCATCACAGGGACACCTACGAGCAGTACTTC
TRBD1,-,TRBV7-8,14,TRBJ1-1,CASSPNRGNTEAFF,TGTGCCAGCAGCCCGAACAGGGGTAACACTGAAGCTTTCTTT
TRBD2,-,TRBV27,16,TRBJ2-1,CASSLSSPSGSNEQFF,TGTGCCAGCAGTTTATCGTCTCCTAGCGGGAGTAATGAGCAGTTCTTC